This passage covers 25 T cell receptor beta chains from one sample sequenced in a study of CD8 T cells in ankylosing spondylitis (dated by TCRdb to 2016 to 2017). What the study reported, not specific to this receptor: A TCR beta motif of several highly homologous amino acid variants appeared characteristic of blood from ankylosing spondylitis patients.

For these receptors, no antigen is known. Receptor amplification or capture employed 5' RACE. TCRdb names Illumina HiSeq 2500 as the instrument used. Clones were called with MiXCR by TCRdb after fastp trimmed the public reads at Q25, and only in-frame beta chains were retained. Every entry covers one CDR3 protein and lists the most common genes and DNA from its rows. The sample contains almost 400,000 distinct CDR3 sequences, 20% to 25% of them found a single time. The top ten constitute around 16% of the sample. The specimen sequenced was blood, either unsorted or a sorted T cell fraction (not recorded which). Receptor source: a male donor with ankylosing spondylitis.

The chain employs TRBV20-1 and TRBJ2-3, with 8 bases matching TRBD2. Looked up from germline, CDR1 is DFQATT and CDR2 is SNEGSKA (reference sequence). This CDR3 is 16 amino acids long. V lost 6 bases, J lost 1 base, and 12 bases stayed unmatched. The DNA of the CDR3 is TGCAGTGCAACTAGGGCGGGAGGCGCTGGCACAGATACGCAGTATTTT. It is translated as CSATRAGGAGTDTQYF.

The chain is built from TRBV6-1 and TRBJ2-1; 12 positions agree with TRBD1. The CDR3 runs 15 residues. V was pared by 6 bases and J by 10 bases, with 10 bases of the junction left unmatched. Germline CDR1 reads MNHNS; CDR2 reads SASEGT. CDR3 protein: CASSPSGTGGREQFF. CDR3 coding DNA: TGTGCCAGCAGCCCATCCGGGACAGGGGGCCGGGAGCAGTTCTTC.

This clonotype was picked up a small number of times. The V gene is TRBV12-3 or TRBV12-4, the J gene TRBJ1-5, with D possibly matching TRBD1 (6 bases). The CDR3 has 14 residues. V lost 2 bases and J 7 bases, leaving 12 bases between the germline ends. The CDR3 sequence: CASSLNRVRQPQHF. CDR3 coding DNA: TGTGCCAGCAGTTTAAACAGGGTCCGGCAGCCCCAGCATTTT.

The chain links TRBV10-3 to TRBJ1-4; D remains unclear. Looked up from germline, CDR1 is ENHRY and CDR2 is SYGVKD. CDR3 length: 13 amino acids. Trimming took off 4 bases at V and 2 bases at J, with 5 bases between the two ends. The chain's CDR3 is CAISGSTNEKLFF. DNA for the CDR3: TGTGCCATCAGTGGGAGTACTAATGAAAAACTGTTTTTT.

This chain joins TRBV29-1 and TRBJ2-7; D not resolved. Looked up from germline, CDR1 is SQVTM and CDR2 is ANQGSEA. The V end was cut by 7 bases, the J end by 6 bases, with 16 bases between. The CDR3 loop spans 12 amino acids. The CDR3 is CSAGLHEGEQYF. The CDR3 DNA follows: TGCAGCGCGGGCCTCCATGAAGGCGAGCAGTACTTC.

The CDR3 bases are TGTGCCATCGGGACATCCTACGAGCAGTACTTC. Its translation is CAIGTSYEQYF. The rearrangement joins TRBV2 to TRBJ2-7, with D perhaps TRBD1 (6 bases). The length of the CDR3 is 11 residues. Trimming pared 10 bases from V and 1 base from J, leaving 8 bases between. The germline gives CDR1 SNHLY, CDR2 FYNNEI.

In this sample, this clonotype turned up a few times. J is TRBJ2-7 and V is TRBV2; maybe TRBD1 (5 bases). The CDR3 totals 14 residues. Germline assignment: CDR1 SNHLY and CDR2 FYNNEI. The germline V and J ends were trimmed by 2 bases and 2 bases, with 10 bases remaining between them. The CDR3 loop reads CASSENLGPYEQYF. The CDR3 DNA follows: TGTGCCAGCAGTGAAAATCTGGGGCCCTACGAGCAGTACTTC.

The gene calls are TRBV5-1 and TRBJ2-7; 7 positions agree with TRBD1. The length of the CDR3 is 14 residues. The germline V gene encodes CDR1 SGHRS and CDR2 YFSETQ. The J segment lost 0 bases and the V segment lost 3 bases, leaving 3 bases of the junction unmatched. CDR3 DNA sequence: TGCGCCAGCAGCTCGACAGGGAGCTCCTACGAGCAGTACTTC. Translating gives CASSSTGSSYEQYF.

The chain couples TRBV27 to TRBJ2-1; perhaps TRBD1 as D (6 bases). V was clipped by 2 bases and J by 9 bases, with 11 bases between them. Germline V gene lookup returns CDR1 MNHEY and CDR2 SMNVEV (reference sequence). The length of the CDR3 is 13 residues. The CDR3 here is CASSLPQGSEQFF. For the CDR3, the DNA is TGTGCCAGCAGTTTACCTCAGGGGTCTGAGCAGTTCTTC.

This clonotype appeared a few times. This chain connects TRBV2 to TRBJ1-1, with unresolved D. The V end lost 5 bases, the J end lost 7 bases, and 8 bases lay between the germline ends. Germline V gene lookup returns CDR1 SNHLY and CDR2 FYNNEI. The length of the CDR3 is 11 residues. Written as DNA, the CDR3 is TGTGCCAGCAGTCCGGCGGTTGAAGCTTTCTTT. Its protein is CASSPAVEAFF.

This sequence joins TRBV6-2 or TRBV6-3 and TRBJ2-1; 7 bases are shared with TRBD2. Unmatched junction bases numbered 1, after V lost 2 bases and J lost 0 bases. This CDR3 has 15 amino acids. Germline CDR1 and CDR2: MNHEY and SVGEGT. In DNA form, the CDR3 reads TGTGCCAGCAGTTACCGGACTAGCTCCTACAATGAGCAGTTCTTC. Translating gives CASSYRTSSYNEQFF.

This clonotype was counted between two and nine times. The CDR3 loop is CSALARMGTDTQYF. CDR3 bases: TGCAGTGCCCTGGCACGGATGGGCACAGATACGCAGTATTTT. The rearrangement joins TRBV20-1 to TRBJ2-3; D is unresolved. Trimming took 6 bases from V and 1 from J, leaving 14 bases between them. Per germline, CDR1 DFQATT and CDR2 SNEGSKA (reference sequence). The CDR3 contains 14 residues.

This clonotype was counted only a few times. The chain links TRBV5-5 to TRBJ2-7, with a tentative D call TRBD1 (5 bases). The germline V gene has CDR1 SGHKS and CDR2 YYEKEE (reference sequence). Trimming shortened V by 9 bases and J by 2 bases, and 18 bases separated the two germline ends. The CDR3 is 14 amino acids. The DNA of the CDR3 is TGTGCCACCGGCCCGTTCCAGGGCACCTACGAGCAGTACTTC. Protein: CATGPFQGTYEQYF.

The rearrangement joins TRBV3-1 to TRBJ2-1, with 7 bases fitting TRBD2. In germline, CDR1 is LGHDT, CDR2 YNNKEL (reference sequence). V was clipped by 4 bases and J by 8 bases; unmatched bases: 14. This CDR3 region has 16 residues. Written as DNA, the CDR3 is TGTGCCAGCAGCCCGACCCTTAGCGGGCGTGTCGATGAGCAGTTCTTC. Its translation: CASSPTLSGRVDEQFF.

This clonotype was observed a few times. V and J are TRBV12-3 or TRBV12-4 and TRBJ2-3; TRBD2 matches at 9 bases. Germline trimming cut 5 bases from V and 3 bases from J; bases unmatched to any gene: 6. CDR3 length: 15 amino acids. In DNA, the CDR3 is TGTGCCAGCAGTACCAGCGGGAGGTCGACAGATACGCAGTATTTT. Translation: CASSTSGRSTDTQYF.

CDR3 protein: CASSGQESSYNEQFF. The CDR3 coding sequence is TGTGCCAGCAGTGGTCAAGAAAGCTCCTACAATGAGCAGTTCTTC. The chain is built from TRBV12-3 or TRBV12-4 and TRBJ2-1; D remains unclear. This CDR3 has 15 amino acids. Trimming left V 5 bases short and J 0 bases short, with 11 bases between.

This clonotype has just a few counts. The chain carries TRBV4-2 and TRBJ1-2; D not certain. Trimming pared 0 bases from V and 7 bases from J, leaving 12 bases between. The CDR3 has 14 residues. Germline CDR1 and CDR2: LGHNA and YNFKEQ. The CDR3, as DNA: TGTGCCAGCAGCCAAGAACCCCGTGTGGCTGGCTACACCTTC. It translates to CASSQEPRVAGYTF.

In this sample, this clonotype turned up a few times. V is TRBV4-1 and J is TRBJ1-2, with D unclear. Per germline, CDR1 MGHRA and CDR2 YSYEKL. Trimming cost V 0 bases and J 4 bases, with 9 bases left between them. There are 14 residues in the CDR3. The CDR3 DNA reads TGCGCCAGCAGCCAAGATTCCAGGCCCTATGGCTACACCTTC. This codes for CASSQDSRPYGYTF.

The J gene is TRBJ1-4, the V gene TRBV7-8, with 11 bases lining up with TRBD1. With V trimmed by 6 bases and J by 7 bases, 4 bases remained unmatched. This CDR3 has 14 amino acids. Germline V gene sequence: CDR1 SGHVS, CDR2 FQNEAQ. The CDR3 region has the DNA TGTGCCAGCAGTTGGGACAGGGGGAGTGAAAAACTGTTTTTT. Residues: CASSWDRGSEKLFF. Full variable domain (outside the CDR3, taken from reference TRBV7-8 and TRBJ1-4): GAGVSQSPRYKVAKRGQDVALRCDPISGHVSLFWYQQALGQGPEFLTYFQNEAQLDKSGLPSDRFFAERPEGSVSTLKIQRTQQEDSAVYLCASSWDRGSEKLFFGSGTQLSVL.

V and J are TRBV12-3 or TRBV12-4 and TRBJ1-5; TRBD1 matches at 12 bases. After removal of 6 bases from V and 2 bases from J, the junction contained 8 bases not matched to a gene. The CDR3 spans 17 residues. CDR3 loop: CASSRDRGPVGNQPQHF. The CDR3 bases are TGTGCCAGCAGCCGGGACAGGGGGCCGGTGGGCAATCAGCCCCAGCATTTT.

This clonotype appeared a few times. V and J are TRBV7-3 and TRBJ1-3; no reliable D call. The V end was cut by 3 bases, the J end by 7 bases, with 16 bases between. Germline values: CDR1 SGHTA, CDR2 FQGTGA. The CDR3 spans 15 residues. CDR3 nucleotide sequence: TGTGCCAGCAGCTTCGGTCCGGGCGAGAGGAACACCATATATTTT. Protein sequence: CASSFGPGERNTIYF.

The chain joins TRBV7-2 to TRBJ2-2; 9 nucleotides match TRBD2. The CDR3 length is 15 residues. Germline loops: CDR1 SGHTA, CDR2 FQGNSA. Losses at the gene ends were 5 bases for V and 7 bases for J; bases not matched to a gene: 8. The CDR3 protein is CASSPPGLAFGELFF. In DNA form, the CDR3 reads TGTGCCAGCAGCCCTCCGGGACTAGCTTTCGGGGAGCTGTTTTTT.

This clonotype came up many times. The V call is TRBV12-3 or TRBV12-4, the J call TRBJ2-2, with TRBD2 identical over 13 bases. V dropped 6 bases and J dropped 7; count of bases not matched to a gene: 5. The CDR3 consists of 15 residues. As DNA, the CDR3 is TGTGCCAGCAGAGGGACTAGCGGGAAAGACGGGGAGCTGTTTTTT. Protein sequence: CASRGTSGKDGELFF.

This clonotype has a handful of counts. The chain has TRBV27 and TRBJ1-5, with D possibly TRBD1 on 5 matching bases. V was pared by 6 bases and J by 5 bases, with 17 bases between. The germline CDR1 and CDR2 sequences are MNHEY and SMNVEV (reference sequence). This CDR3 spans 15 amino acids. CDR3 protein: CASSRKGPGDQPQHF. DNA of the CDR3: TGTGCCAGCAGCCGAAAAGGGCCGGGGGATCAGCCCCAGCATTTT.

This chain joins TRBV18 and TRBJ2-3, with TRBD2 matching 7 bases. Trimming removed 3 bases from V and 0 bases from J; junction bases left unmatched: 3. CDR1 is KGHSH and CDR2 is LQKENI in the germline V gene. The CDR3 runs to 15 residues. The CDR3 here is CASSPASGSTDTQYF. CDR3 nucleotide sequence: TGTGCCAGCTCACCCGCTAGCGGTAGCACAGATACGCAGTATTTT.